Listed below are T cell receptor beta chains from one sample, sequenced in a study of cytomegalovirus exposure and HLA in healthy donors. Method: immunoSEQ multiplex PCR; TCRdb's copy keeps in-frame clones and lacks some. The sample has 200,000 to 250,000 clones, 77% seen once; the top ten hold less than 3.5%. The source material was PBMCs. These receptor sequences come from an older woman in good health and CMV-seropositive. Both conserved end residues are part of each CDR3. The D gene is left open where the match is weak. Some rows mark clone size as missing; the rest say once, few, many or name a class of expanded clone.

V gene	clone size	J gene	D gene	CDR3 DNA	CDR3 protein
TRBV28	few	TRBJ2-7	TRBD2	TGTGCCAGCAGTGGCGGGGGACGTCGTGAGCAGTACTTC	CASSGGGRREQYF
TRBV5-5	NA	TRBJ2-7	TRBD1	TGTGCCAGCAGCCCCCCACAGGGGAGTGAAAACGAGCAGTACTTC	CASSPPQGSENEQYF
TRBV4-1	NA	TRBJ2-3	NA	TGCGCCAGCAGCTTTGGTAGCGTAAGCACAGATACGCAGTATTTT	CASSFGSVSTDTQYF
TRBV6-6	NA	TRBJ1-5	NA	TGTGCCAGCAGTACAGGTATGGATCAGCCCCAGCATTTT	CASSTGMDQPQHF
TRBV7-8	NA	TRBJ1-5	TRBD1	TGTGCCAGCAGCGAACAGGGGGTCGTGAGCAATCAGCCCCAGCATTTT	CASSEQGVVSNQPQHF
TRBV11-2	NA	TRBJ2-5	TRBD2	TGTGCCAGCAGCCCCCGACTAGCGGGGCAAGAGACCCAGTACTTC	CASSPRLAGQETQYF
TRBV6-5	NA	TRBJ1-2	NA	TGTGCCAGCAGTGGCGGGATTTTCTATGGCTACACCTTC	CASSGGIFYGYTF
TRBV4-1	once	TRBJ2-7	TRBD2	TGCGCCAGCAGCCAAGATGCGGGCGGGAGCTCCTACGAGCAGTACTTC	CASSQDAGGSSYEQYF
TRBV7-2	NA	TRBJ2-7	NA	TGTGCCAGCAGCCGGTCTGCGGCCGAGCAGTACTTC	CASSRSAAEQYF
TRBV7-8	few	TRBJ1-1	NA	TGTGCCAGCAGCTTAGGCGGGGCAGGCTTGAACACTGAAGCTTTCTTT	CASSLGGAGLNTEAFF
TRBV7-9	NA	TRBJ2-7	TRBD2	TGTGCCAGCAGACCAGCGGGGGGGGACGAGCAGTACTTC	CASRPAGGDEQYF
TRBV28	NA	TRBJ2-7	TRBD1	TGTGCCAGCAGCCCCCTCCGGGACAGGGCAAACTTC	CASSPLRDRANF
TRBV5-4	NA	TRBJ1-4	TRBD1	TGTGCCAGCAGCTGGGGGACAGAGAATGAAAAACTGTTTTTT	CASSWGTENEKLFF
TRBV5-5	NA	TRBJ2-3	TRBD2	TGTGCCAGCAGCCCGGGGACTACCGGCACAGATACGCAGTATTTT	CASSPGTTGTDTQYF
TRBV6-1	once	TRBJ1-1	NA	TGTGCCAGCAGGCCCGACAGGTCCCTTGGATCAGAAGCTTTCTTT	CASRPDRSLGSEAFF
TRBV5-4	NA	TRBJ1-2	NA	TGTGCCAGCAGCTTGCGGGGGGGGACGGGATATGGCTACACCTTC	CASSLRGGTGYGYTF
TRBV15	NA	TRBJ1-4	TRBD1	TGTGCCACCAGCAGAGGGGACAGGGGGAGCGAAAAACTGTTTTTT	CATSRGDRGSEKLFF
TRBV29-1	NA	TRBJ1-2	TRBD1	TGCAGCGTTGAGGGGACAGGGGTTTTATATGGCTACACCTTC	CSVEGTGVLYGYTF
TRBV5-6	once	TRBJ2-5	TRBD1	TGTGCCAGCAGCTTGCCCGGGACAGAAGAAATCCAAGAGACCCAGTACTTC	CASSLPGTEEIQETQYF
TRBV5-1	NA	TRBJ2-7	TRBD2	TGCGCCAGCAGCCTCACTAGCGGGAGGGTCTACGAGCAGTACTTC	CASSLTSGRVYEQYF
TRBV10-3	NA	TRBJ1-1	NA	TGTGCCACCACTACTCGGGGGACTTTGAACACTGAAGCTTTCTTT	CATTTRGTLNTEAFF
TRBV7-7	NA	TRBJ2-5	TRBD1	TGTGCCAGCAGCCAGACAGGGGGGGAAGGAGAGACCCAGTACTTC	CASSQTGGEGETQYF
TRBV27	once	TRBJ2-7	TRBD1	TGTGCCAGCAGTTTTCCGGGACAGGGAGCCGAGCAGTACTTC	CASSFPGQGAEQYF
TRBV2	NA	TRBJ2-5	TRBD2	TGTGCCAGCAGTGACGGGCTAGCGGGGCTAGAGACCCAGTACTTC	CASSDGLAGLETQYF
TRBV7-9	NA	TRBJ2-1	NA	TGTGCCAGCAGCTTCGGACAGGAGCAGTTCTTC	CASSFGQEQFF
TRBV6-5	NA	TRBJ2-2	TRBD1	TGTGCCAGCAGCCGGACAGGGGGGACCGGGGAGCTGTTTTTT	CASSRTGGTGELFF
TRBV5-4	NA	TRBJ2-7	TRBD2	TGTGCCAGCAGCTCAACCGGACTAGCGGGAAACGACGAGCAGTACTTC	CASSSTGLAGNDEQYF
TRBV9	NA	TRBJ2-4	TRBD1	TGTGCCAGCAGCCCGCGGGACAGGGGTCCGGAAAACATTCAGTACTTC	CASSPRDRGPENIQYF
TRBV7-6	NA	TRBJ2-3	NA	TGTGCCAGCAGGGCCATCGGGGATACGCAGTATTTT	CASRAIGDTQYF
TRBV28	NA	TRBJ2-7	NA	TGTGCCAGCAGTGGAGTTGACGAGCAGTACTTC	CASSGVDEQYF
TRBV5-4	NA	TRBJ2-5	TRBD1	TGTGCCAGCAGCTTTAGCAACAGGGGAGAGACCCAGTACTTC	CASSFSNRGETQYF
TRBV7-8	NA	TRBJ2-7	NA	TGTGCCAGCAGCTTAGGGGGTAGGGGTTCCTACGAGCAGTACTTC	CASSLGGRGSYEQYF
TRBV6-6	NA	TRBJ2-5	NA	TGTGCCAGCAGTTGGGGGGACAGTGGAAGAGAGACCCAGTACTTC	CASSWGDSGRETQYF
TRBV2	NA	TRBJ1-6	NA	TGTGCCAGCAGTCAGGGGATCAATTCACCCCTCCACTTT	CASSQGINSPLHF
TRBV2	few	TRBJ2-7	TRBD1	TGTGCCAGCAACAACCGGGACAGCACCACCTACGAGCAGTACTTC	CASNNRDSTTYEQYF
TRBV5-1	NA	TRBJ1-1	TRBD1	TGCGCCAGCAGTTTGGGACAGGGGGGCACTGAAGCTTTCTTT	CASSLGQGGTEAFF